Listed below are T cell receptor beta chains from one sample, sequenced in a study of T cells in Graves' hyperthyroidism and ophthalmopathy. TCRdb analysed the multiplex PCR reads with MiXCR anew, one entry per CDR3 protein. The data show around 610,000 distinct CDR3 sequences, 14% to 15% seen once. Sequencing used blood. The receptor source for this set is a woman aged 40 to 49 with Graves' ophthalmopathy. CDR3s include the opening cysteine and the closing phenylalanine or tryptophan. A D gene is named only where the DNA matches it firmly. Expanded clones are given a class, and other clones once, few, many or no size at all.

>TRBV29-1|NA|few|TRBJ2-7
CSGATGIEQYF
TGCAGCGGGGCAACAGGGATAGAGCAGTACTTC
>TRBV2|TRBD2|once|TRBJ2-5
CASSERTSGSGETQYF
TGTGCCAGCAGTGAAAGGACTAGCGGGAGCGGAGAGACCCAGTACTTC
>TRBV11-2|NA|few|TRBJ2-3
CASSLGAGGFTDTQYF
TGTGCCAGCAGCTTAGGGGCTGGGGGGTTCACAGATACGCAGTATTTT
>TRBV24-1|NA|many|TRBJ2-7
CATKGVSYEQYF
TGTGCCACCAAAGGCGTATCCTACGAGCAGTACTTC
>TRBV12-3/TRBV12-4|NA|many|TRBJ1-3
CASSFATGNTIYF
TGTGCCAGCAGTTTTGCAACTGGAAACACCATATATTTT
>TRBV28|NA|many|TRBJ2-5
CASSLEGLQETQYF
TGTGCCAGCAGTTTAGAGGGCCTCCAAGAGACCCAGTACTTC
>TRBV12-3/TRBV12-4|NA|many|TRBJ1-3
CASSWGPGNTIYF
TGTGCCAGCAGTTGGGGGCCCGGAAACACCATATATTTT
>TRBV2|NA|NA|TRBJ1-1
CAGSPRRGGTEAFF
TGTGCCGGCAGCCCGAGAAGGGGCGGCACTGAAGCTTTCTTT
>TRBV28|TRBD1|many|TRBJ1-1
CASSLTGGTTEAFF
TGTGCCAGCAGTTTGACAGGGGGCACAACTGAAGCTTTCTTT
>TRBV7-8|NA|many|TRBJ2-7
CASSLETDSSYEQYF
TGTGCCAGCAGCTTAGAGACGGACAGTTCCTACGAGCAGTACTTC
>TRBV6-4|TRBD1|many|TRBJ2-7
CASSFLRDSGYEQYF
TGTGCCAGCAGTTTCCTCCGGGACAGTGGATACGAGCAGTACTTC
>TRBV28|NA|many|TRBJ1-2
CASSLFLAFYRSF
TGTGCCAGCAGTTTATTCCTCGCATTTTACCGCTCTTTC
>TRBV5-1|TRBD1|few|TRBJ1-5
CASSLPGQKEYSNQPQHF
TGCGCCAGCAGCCTACCGGGACAGAAAGAGTATAGCAATCAGCCCCAGCATTTT
>TRBV28|NA|many|TRBJ2-7
CASSRFRGNYEQYF
TGTGCCAGCAGCCGCTTCCGAGGGAACTACGAGCAGTACTTC
>TRBV9|NA|many|TRBJ1-1
CASSVGGFTEAFF
TGTGCCAGCAGCGTAGGAGGGTTTACTGAAGCTTTCTTT
>TRBV6-2/TRBV6-3|NA|few|TRBJ1-2
CASSQVLGGYTF
TGTGCCAGCAGCCAGGTTCTGGGTGGCTACACCTTC
>TRBV20-1|NA|many|TRBJ1-5
CSAKQGGQPQHF
TGCAGTGCGAAACAGGGCGGCCAGCCCCAGCATTTT
>TRBV7-9|NA|many|TRBJ1-1
CASSPTGSTNTEAFF
TGTGCCAGCAGCCCCACAGGCTCGACGAACACTGAAGCTTTCTTT
>TRBV29-1|TRBD1|NA|TRBJ2-3
CSLTGTGLRDTQYF
TGCAGCCTCACGGGGACAGGTCTTAGAGATACGCAGTATTTT
>TRBV6-1|NA|NA|TRBJ2-7
CASSESGTRSSYEQYF
TGTGCCAGCAGTGAATCCGGGACAAGGAGCTCCTACGAGCAGTACTTC
>TRBV28|TRBD1|many|TRBJ1-5
CASMAPGGTAYSNQPQHF
TGTGCCAGCATGGCACCCGGGGGGACAGCCTATAGCAATCAGCCCCAGCATTTT
>TRBV7-9|TRBD1|NA|TRBJ1-5
CASSDGTGNQPQHF
TGTGCCAGCAGCGACGGGACAGGTAATCAGCCCCAGCATTTT
>TRBV12-3/TRBV12-4|NA|many|TRBJ2-7
CASSFRVVPHQVESEQYF
TGTGCCAGCAGTTTCCGGGTTGTACCCCATCAGGTAGAAAGCGAGCAGTACTTC
>TRBV27|NA|many|TRBJ2-7
CASSPYRQAYEQYF
TGTGCCAGCAGTCCTTATCGACAGGCCTACGAGCAGTACTTC
>TRBV24-1|NA|NA|TRBJ1-2
CATSDFENGGYTF
TGTGCCACCAGTGATTTCGAGAATGGAGGCTACACCTTC
>TRBV6-2/TRBV6-3|TRBD2|NA|TRBJ2-5
CASRTGGGQETQYF
TGTGCCAGCAGAACGGGGGGGGGACAAGAGACCCAGTACTTC
>TRBV28|TRBD1|NA|TRBJ2-5
CASSPWAGGSLGTQYF
TGTGCCAGCAGTCCCTGGGCAGGGGGTTCGTTGGGGACCCAGTACTTC
>TRBV6-1|NA|many|TRBJ1-5
CASSEATGGNQPQHF
TGTGCCAGCAGTGAAGCAACGGGAGGTAATCAGCCCCAGCATTTT
>TRBV28|NA|many|TRBJ2-7
CASSFAREPFSEYF
TGTGCCAGCAGTTTCGCCCGGGAGCCCTTTTCGGAGTACTTC
>TRBV27|TRBD2|many|TRBJ2-2
CASSYRLASNTGELFF
TGTGCCAGCAGTTATCGACTAGCGTCGAACACCGGGGAGCTGTTTTTT
>TRBV28|TRBD2|many|TRBJ2-7
CASSPWREAYEQYF
TGTGCCAGCAGTCCCTGGCGGGAGGCATACGAGCAGTACTTC
>TRBV12-3/TRBV12-4|NA|many|TRBJ1-2
CASSLQGIMRYTF
TGTGCCAGCAGTTTGCAGGGAATTATGCGTTACACCTTC
>TRBV15|NA|many|TRBJ2-5
CATSRTRDLRAQETQYF
TGTGCCACCAGCAGGACCCGGGACCTTAGGGCCCAAGAGACCCAGTACTTC